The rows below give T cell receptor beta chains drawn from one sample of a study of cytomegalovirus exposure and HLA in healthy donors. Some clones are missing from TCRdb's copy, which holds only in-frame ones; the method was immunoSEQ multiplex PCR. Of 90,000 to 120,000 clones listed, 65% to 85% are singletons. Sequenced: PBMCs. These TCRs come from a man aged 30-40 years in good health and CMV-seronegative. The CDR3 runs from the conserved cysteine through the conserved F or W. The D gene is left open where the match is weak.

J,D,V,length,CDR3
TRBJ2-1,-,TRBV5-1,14,CASSRGSSYNEQFF
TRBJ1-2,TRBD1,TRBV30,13,CAWRTGAKYGYTF
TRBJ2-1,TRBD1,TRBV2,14,CASTLTGRGNEQFF
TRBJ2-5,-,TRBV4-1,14,CASSPQRMQETQYF
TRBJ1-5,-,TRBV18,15,CASSPLDARNQPQHF
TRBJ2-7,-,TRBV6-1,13,CASSEKPAYEQYF
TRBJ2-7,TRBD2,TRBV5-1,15,CASSSLSGASYEQYF
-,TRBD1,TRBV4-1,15,CASSTAGTGSYEQYF
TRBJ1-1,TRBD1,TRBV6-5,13,CASSPTWTGAAFF
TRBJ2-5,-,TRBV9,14,CASSVGGSGETQYF
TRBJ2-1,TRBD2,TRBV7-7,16,CASSLTSGGAGNEQFF
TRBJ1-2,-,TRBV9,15,CASTEGRRANYGYTF
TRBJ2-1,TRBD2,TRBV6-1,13,CASSDPGTTEQFF
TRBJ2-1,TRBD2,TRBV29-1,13,CSVGGEGINEQFF
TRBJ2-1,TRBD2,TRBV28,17,CASNNPRGGNPLNEQFF
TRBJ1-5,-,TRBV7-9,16,CAPHPLETGHHQPQHF
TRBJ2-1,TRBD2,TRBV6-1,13,CASSGTSYNEQFF
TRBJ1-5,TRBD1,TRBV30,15,CAWREGQGAYQPQHF
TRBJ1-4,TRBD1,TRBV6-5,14,CASRPTGSSEKLFF
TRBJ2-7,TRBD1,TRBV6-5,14,CASSRRDRAYEQYF
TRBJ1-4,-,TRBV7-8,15,CASSLAGRADEKLFF
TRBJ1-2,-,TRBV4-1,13,CASSLPRERGYTF
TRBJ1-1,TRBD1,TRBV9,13,CASSRDRGTEAFF
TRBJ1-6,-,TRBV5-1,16,CASSSSPVALNSPLHF
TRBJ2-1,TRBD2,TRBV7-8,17,CASSGGLAGGLGNEQFF
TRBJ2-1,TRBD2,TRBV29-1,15,CSAVRLAGGHNEQFF
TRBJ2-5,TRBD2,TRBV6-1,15,CASKLAGGPQETQYF